A single sample is the source of the 2 T cell receptor beta chains below, sequenced in a study of blood T cell repertoires in COVID-19. Assay: immunoSEQ multiplex PCR; the TCRdb copy retains only in-frame clones and omits some. Of around 200,000 clones listed, approximately 81% were seen once; the top ten hold approximately 18%. Source material: peripheral blood. These receptors originate from a woman over 75 with active or convalescent COVID-19.

The rearrangement joins TRBV5-1 to TRBJ2-1; 9 bases agree with TRBD2. This CDR3 contains 16 residues. V was clipped by 3 bases and J by 5 bases; unmatched bases: 9. Germline CDR1 is SGHRS and CDR2 is YFSETQ. The CDR3 here is CASSSMTSGGDNEQFF. In nucleotides, the CDR3 is TGCGCCAGCAGCTCGATGACTAGCGGTGGAGACAATGAGCAGTTCTTC. Full variable domain (remainder filled in from reference TRBV5-1 and TRBJ2-1): KAGVTQTPRYLIKTRGQQVTLSCSPISGHRSVSWYQQTPGQGLQFLFEYFSETQRNKGNFPGRFSGRQFSNSRSEMNVSTLELGDSALYLCASSSMTSGGDNEQFFGPGTRLTVL.

The chain is built from TRBV4-1 and TRBJ2-1; the D is unclear. The V end was cut by 0 bases, the J end by 8 bases, with 11 bases between. CDR3 length: 14 residues. Germline V lookup: CDR1 MGHRA, CDR2 YSYEKL. CDR3 sequence: CASSQDYARDEQFF. Here the CDR3 DNA reads TGCGCCAGCAGCCAAGATTACGCGAGAGATGAGCAGTTCTTC.